This T cell receptor (beta chain) appears in the sequencing data of a study of identical twins. This clonotype was detected only a few times. TCRdb analysed the 5' RACE reads with MiXCR anew, one entry per CDR3 protein. The sample yields 1.5 million to 2 million distinct CDR3 sequences, about 32% seen once. The CDR3 has 16 amino acids. Unmatched junction bases numbered 8, after V lost 3 bases and J lost 2 bases. Germline V gene sequence: CDR1 DFQATT, CDR2 SNEGSKA (reference sequence). This TCR came from a newborn girl in good health. The source material was cord blood. V gene TRBV20-1 combines with J gene TRBJ2-7; 12 bases match TRBD2. The DNA for the CDR3 is TGCAGTGCTAGCCTCCTAGCGGGAGGGGCCCCCTACGAGCAGTACTTC. This codes for CSASLLAGGAPYEQYF.